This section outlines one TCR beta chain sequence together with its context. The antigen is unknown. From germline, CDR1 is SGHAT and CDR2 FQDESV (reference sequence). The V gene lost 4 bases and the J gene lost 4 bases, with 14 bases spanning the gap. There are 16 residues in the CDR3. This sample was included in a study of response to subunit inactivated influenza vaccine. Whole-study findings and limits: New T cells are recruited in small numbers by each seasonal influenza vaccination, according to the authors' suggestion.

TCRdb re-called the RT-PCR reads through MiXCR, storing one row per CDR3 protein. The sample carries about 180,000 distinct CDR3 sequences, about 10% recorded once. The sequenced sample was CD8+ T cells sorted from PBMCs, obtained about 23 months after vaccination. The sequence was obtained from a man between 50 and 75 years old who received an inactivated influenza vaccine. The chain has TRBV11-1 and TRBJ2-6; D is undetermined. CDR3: CASSSHRDPGANVLTF. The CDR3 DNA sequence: TGTGCCAGCAGCTCACATCGAGATCCGGGGGCCAACGTCCTGACTTTC.